The text below deals with one T cell receptor (beta chain). Its antigen remains unidentified. The data were taken from a study of early stage breast cancer tumors. As for the study in general: Most invasive tumors, about 80% of the 16, were ER+/PR+/HER2-. Among some 12 ER+/PR+/HER2- tumors, eight were ductal, four lobular.

Study-wide points: Functional markers like CD4, CD8 and FOXP3 were missed in bulk sequencing.

Each sample had two DNA replicates, about 0.5 ug blood or around 1.5 ug tissue. Using immunoSEQ multiplex PCR, the repertoire was profiled, and TCRdb retains in-frame clones only, with some absent. The table has about 4,800 clones, 60% to 80% seen once. Sequenced material: normal breast tissue next to the tumor. This TCR came from a person aged 55 to 75 with breast cancer.

The CDR3 nucleotides read TGCGCCAGCCTAAGACTAGCGGGAATGACGGAGACCCAGTACTTC. It yields the protein CASLRLAGMTETQYF. The chain uses TRBV23-1 and TRBJ2-5, with TRBD2 matching 11 bases. TRBV23-1 is recorded as an ORF, its role being uncertain. V gave up 8 bases and J gave up 5 bases; unmatched junction bases: 10. The CDR3 runs to 15 residues.